This TCR beta chain was retrieved from a study of cytomegalovirus exposure and HLA in healthy donors. The CDR3 sequence is 13 residues long. Primers: 60 Vbeta forward and 13 Jbeta reverse. The assay was immunoSEQ multiplex PCR, and TCRdb's table has in-frame clones only and misses some. The listing records around 53,000 clones. This receptor was identified in a male donor in good health and CMV-seropositive. Sequenced sample: PBMCs. The chain couples TRBV1 to TRBJ2-1; the table calls TRBD2, which could not be checked here. TRBV1 constitutes a pseudogene. The DNA for the CDR3 is TGCACCAGGGAGGACTGCCGCCTCAATGAGCAGTTCTTC. Translation gives CTREDCRLNEQFF.